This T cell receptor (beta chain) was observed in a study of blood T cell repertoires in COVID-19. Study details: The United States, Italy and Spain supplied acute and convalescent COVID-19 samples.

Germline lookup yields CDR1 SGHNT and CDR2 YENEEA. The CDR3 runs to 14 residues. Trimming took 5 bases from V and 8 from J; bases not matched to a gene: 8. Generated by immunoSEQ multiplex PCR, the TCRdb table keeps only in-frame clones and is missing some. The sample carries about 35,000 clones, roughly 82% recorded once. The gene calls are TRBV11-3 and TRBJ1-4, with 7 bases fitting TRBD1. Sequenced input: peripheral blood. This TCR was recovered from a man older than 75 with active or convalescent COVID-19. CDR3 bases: TGTGCCAGCAGCCGAGGGGGCGGAAACGAAAAACTGTTTTTT. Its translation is CASSRGGGNEKLFF. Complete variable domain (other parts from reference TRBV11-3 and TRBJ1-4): EAGVVQSPRYKIIEKKQPVAFWCNPISGHNTLYWYLQNLGQGPELLIRYENEEAVDDSQLPKDRFSAERLKGVDSTLKIQPAELGDSAVYLCASSRGGGNEKLFFGSGTQLSVL.